The present TCR beta chain was sequenced within a study of blood T cell repertoires in COVID-19. Sequencing used immunoSEQ multiplex PCR; TCRdb keeps in-frame clones, though not all of them. Among roughly 150,000 clones listed, about 78% were seen once. Germline-derived CDR1 and CDR2 are SGDLS and YYNGEE. The CDR3 is 17 residues long. Trimming took 3 bases from V and 0 from J; bases not matched to a gene: 9. The source material was peripheral blood. The receptor comes from a man aged 55 to 70 who had recovered from COVID-19. This chain links TRBV9 with TRBJ1-3; 7 bases line up with TRBD1. The CDR3 nucleotides read TGTGCCAGCAGCGCCCGAGGGGGCCCGCGCTCTGGAAACACCATATATTTT. Its protein product is CASSARGGPRSGNTIYF. The full variable domain, in which reference TRBV9 and TRBJ1-3 provide the parts outside the CDR3, is DSGVTQTPKHLITATGQRVTLRCSPRSGDLSVYWYQQSLDQGLQFLIQYYNGEERAKGNILERFSAQQFPDLHSELNLSSLELGDSALYFCASSARGGPRSGNTIYFGEGSWLTVV.